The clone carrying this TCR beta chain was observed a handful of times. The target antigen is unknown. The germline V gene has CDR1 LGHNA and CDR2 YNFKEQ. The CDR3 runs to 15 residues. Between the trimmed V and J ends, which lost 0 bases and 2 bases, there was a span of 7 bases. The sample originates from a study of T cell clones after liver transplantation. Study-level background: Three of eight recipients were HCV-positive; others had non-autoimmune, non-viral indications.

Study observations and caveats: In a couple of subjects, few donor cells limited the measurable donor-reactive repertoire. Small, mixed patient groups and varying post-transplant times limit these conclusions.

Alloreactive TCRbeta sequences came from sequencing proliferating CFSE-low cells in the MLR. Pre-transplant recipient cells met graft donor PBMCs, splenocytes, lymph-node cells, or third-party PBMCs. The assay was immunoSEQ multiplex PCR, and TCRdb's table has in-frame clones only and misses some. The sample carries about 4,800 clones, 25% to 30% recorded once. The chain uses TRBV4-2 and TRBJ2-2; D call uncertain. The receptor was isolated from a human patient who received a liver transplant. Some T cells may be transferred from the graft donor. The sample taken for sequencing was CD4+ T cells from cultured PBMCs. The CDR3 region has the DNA TGTGCCAGCAGCCAAGAAAGCACTAACACCGGGGAGCTGTTTTTT. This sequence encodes CASSQESTNTGELFF.